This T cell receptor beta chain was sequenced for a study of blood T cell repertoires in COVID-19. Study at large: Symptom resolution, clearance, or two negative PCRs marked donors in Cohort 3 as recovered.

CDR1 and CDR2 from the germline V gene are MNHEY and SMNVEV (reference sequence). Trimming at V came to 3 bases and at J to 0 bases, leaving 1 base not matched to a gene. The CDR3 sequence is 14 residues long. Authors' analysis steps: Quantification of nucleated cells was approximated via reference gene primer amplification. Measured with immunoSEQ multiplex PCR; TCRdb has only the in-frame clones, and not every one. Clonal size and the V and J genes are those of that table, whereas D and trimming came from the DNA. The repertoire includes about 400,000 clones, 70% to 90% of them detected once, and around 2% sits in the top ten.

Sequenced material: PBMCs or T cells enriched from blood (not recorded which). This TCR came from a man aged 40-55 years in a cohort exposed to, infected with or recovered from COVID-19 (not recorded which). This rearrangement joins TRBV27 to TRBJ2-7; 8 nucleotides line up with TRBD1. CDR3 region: CASSLGQVSYEQYF. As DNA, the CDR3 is TGTGCCAGCAGTTTGGGACAGGTCTCCTACGAGCAGTACTTC.